The T cell receptor (beta chain) described here comes from a study of regulatory T cells in long-lasting Graves disease. Construction of TCR beta libraries relied on iRepertoire HTBI primers and on Arm-PCR targeting CDR3 regions. Study processing details: Across samples, 62 TRBV and some 13 TRBJ segments were found. A single record per CDR3 protein comes from TCRdb applying MiXCR to the multiplex PCR reads. These V and J calls are TCRdb output, not the study's own analysis. The sample contains under 500,000 distinct CDR3 sequences, around 21% of which appear only once. Overall study findings and caveats: Persistent disease was characterized by preferential usage of TRBV28, TRBJ1-2 and TRBJ2-5. Persistent Graves' patients had lower TCR diversity than newly diagnosed ones.

The V gene's germline CDR1 is SQVTM and CDR2 ANQGSEA. CDR3 length equals 16 residues. Trimming cost V 1 base and J 3 bases, with 18 bases left between them. Time point described: persistent/refractory GD, antithyroid drugs over 5 years with positive TRAb. The TCR library was made from RNA extracted from PBMCs. From an endocrinology department in Xi'an, China, came the patients. Of note for this clonotype: Its antigen is still unknown.

The chain employs TRBV29-1 and TRBJ1-2; D is undetermined. This receptor was identified in a female donor with Graves disease. The material sequenced was peripheral blood mononuclear cells (PBMCs), taken when the disease was refractory, from a patient treated with antithyroid drugs. Written as DNA, the CDR3 is TGCAGCGTTGAAGTTGGTGGCGGGTCTTTAGACTATGGCTACACCTTC. Translating gives CSVEVGGGSLDYGYTF.